The 13 T cell receptor beta chains reported below all come from one sample, sequenced in a study of T cells in Graves' hyperthyroidism and ophthalmopathy. RNA transcripts gave rise to amplified TCR beta CDR3 regions. The HTBI primer set was used in a first-round RT-PCR of the TCR CDR3. TCRdb fed the multiplex PCR reads into MiXCR, producing one record per CDR3 protein. The sample has around 280,000 distinct CDR3 sequences; about 14% are singletons. The sample consisted of blood. The receptor set was obtained from a woman in her thirties with Graves' hyperthyroidism that later progressed to Graves' ophthalmopathy.

This clonotype was picked up many times. V usage is TRBV27 and J usage is TRBJ2-5; D could derive from TRBD1 or TRBD2 (6 bases each). Germline V gives CDR1 MNHEY, CDR2 SMNVEV (reference sequence). CDR3 length: 14 residues. V dropped 2 bases and J dropped 5 bases, with 12 bases sitting between them. As DNA, the CDR3 is TGTGCCAGCAGTTTAAGGGGGGAGTGGGAGACCCAGTACTTC. It codes for CASSLRGEWETQYF.

Ten or more counts support this clonotype. The genes are TRBV6-1 and TRBJ1-4; a weak D match, TRBD1 (5 bases). This CDR3 is built from 12 residues. The ends were cut back, 8 bases at V and 7 bases at J, with 11 bases in the middle. Per the germline V gene, CDR1 is MNHNS and CDR2 is SASEGT. CDR3 protein: CASWGGSEKLFF. Here the CDR3 DNA reads TGTGCCAGCTGGGGGGGGAGTGAAAAACTGTTTTTT.

The table lists this clonotype with many counts. The genes are TRBV30 and TRBJ1-1; D is uncertain. Germline CDR1 and CDR2: GTSNPN and SVGIG (reference sequence). The CDR3 length is 12 residues. The V gene lost 0 bases and the J gene lost 11 bases, with 13 bases spanning the gap. Here the CDR3 reads CAWSVLRSSAFF. In DNA form, the CDR3 reads TGTGCCTGGAGTGTACTCCGGTCTAGTGCTTTCTTT. The full variable domain, rest sourced from reference TRBV30 and TRBJ1-1, is SQTIHQWPATLVQPVGSPLSLECTVEGTSNPNLYWYRQAAGRGLQLLFYSVGIGQISSEVPQNLSASRPQDRQFILSSKKLLLSDSGFYLCAWSVLRSSAFFGQGTRLTVV.

Many counts were recorded for this clonotype. The V and J genes are TRBV7-6 and TRBJ2-2; D may be TRBD1 (5 bases). The V gene's germline CDR1 is SGHVS and CDR2 FNYEAQ. This CDR3 has 13 amino acids. V was shortened by 6 bases and J by 1 base, with 6 bases between the two germline ends. As DNA, the CDR3 is TGTGCCAGCAGAACAGGGAACACCGGGGAGCTGTTTTTT. Its translation is CASRTGNTGELFF.

Ten or more counts support this clonotype. The chain is built from TRBV11-3 and TRBJ2-1; 8 bases are shared with TRBD1. There are 12 residues in the CDR3. The germline gives CDR1 SGHNT, CDR2 YENEEA. The J segment lost 14 bases and the V segment lost 1 base, leaving 4 bases of the junction unmatched. The CDR3 spells CASSLGAGGKFF. The DNA for the CDR3 is TGTGCCAGCAGCTTAGGGGCAGGGGGCAAGTTCTTC.

This clonotype was counted many times. The chain combines TRBV24-1 with TRBJ2-1, with 8 bases lining up with TRBD2. CDR3 length equals 16 residues. V dropped 3 bases and J dropped 7; count of bases not matched to a gene: 10. Germline-derived CDR1 and CDR2 are KGHDR and SFDVKD. Here the CDR3 DNA reads TGTGCCACCAGTGATCCCCTTAGCGGGAATTCTAATGAGCAGTTCTTC. Residues: CATSDPLSGNSNEQFF.

V is TRBV2 and J is TRBJ1-5, with D tentatively TRBD1 (6 bases). Germline lookup yields CDR1 SNHLY and CDR2 FYNNEI. This CDR3 contains 22 residues. V was trimmed by 4 bases and J by 6 bases, leaving 37 bases between them. The chain's CDR3 is CASSGGLAGGPDTGGGAQPQHF. In DNA, the CDR3 is TGTGCCAGCAGTGGAGGACTAGCGGGAGGGCCGGACACCGGGGGGGGCGCTCAGCCCCAGCATTTT.

V usage is TRBV20-1 and J usage is TRBJ2-3, with 7 positions matching TRBD2. With V trimmed by 5 bases and J by 0 bases, 5 bases remained unmatched. Per germline, CDR1 DFQATT and CDR2 SNEGSKA (reference sequence). CDR3 length equals 14 residues. The CDR3: CSAWETSSTDTQYF. The CDR3 DNA follows: TGCAGTGCTTGGGAGACTAGCAGCACAGATACGCAGTATTTT.

This clonotype was seen at least ten times. The rearrangement links TRBV18 to TRBJ1-1; 7 bases align to TRBD1. Per the germline V gene, CDR1 is KGHSH and CDR2 is LQKENI. Losses at the gene ends were 1 base for V and 1 base for J; bases not matched to a gene: 6. The CDR3 length is 16 residues. CDR3 DNA sequence: TGTGCCAGCTCACCACGGGGACAGCTTCAGAACACTGAAGCTTTCTTT. Protein product: CASSPRGQLQNTEAFF.

The chain is built from TRBV7-2 and TRBJ2-3; 12 nucleotides match TRBD2. The germline V gene has CDR1 SGHTA and CDR2 FQGNSA. The CDR3 loop spans 16 amino acids. The V segment lost 6 bases and the J segment 0 bases; nucleotides outside the gene matches: 4. The CDR3 DNA reads as TGTGCCAGCAGGAGCGGGACTAGCGGGAGCACAGATACGCAGTATTTT. This translates into CASRSGTSGSTDTQYF.

The V and J genes are TRBV5-1 and TRBJ1-3; 12 positions agree with TRBD1. The CDR3 has 16 amino acids. Germline trimming cut 6 bases from V and 2 bases from J; bases unmatched to any gene: 6. The germline gives CDR1 SGHRS, CDR2 YFSETQ. This chain's CDR3 is CASNCRDRGPGNTIYF. DNA of the CDR3: TGCGCCAGCAACTGCCGGGACAGGGGGCCTGGAAACACCATATATTTT.

This clonotype was recorded many times. The chain joins TRBV12-3 or TRBV12-4 to TRBJ2-3, with 10 positions matching TRBD2. The CDR3 spans 17 residues. V gave up 4 bases and J gave up 2 bases; unmatched junction bases: 9. The CDR3 here is CASSSVWTSGDTDTQYF. The DNA of the CDR3 is TGTGCCAGCAGTTCCGTTTGGACTAGCGGCGACACAGATACGCAGTATTTT.

This chain joins TRBV6-2 or TRBV6-3 and TRBJ1-2; 7 bases agree with TRBD1. The CDR3 totals 12 residues. The V and J ends lost 8 bases and 8 bases, in that order; junction bases with no gene match: 8. Per germline, CDR1 MNHEY and CDR2 SVGEGT. CDR3 bases: TGTGCCAGCTCTTGGACAGGTTTCGGCTACACCTTC. Translating it yields CASSWTGFGYTF.